This T cell receptor (beta chain) was captured in a study of beta chain features in type 1 diabetes. V lost 5 bases, J lost 5 bases, and 16 bases lay in between. There are 14 residues in the CDR3. Germline CDR1 is SGDLS and CDR2 is YYNGEE. Of the isolated RNA, all was reverse transcribed, and so the sequenced material was expressed TCRB transcripts. The data were produced by immunoSEQ multiplex PCR, yet TCRdb's version contains in-frame clones alone and is incomplete. Found here are over 700,000 clones, 15% to 20% of them singletons; the top ten hold around 0.02%. The TCR comes from a woman in her late teens or twenties in good health. The rearrangement joins TRBV9 to TRBJ2-5, with D possibly matching TRBD1 (5 bases). Sequencing was performed on naive CD4+ T cells from blood. The CDR3 region is CASSKDPGIETQYF. In DNA, the CDR3 is TGTGCCAGCAGTAAAGACCCAGGGATCGAGACCCAGTACTTC. The whole variable domain, remainder taken from reference TRBV9 and TRBJ2-5, is DSGVTQTPKHLITATGQRVTLRCSPRSGDLSVYWYQQSLDQGLQFLIQYYNGEERAKGNILERFSAQQFPDLHSELNLSSLELGDSALYFCASSKDPGIETQYFGPGTRLLVL.